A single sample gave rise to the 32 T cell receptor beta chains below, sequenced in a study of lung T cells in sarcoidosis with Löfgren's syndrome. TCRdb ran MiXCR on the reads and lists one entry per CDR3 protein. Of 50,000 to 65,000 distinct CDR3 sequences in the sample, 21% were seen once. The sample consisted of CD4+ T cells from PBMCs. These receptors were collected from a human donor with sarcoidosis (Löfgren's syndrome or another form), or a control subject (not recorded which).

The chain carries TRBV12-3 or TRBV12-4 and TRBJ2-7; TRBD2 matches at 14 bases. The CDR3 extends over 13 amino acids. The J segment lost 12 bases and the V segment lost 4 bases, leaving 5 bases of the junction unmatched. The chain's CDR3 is CASSSLTSGRVYF. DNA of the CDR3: TGTGCCAGCAGTTCCTTGACTAGCGGGAGGGTGTACTTC.

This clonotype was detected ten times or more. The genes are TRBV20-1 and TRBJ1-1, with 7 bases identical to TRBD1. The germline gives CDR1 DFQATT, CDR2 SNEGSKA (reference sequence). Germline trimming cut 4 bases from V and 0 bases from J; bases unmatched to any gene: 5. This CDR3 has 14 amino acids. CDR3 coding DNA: TGCAGTGCTAACCGACAGGGCATGAACACTGAAGCTTTCTTT. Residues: CSANRQGMNTEAFF.

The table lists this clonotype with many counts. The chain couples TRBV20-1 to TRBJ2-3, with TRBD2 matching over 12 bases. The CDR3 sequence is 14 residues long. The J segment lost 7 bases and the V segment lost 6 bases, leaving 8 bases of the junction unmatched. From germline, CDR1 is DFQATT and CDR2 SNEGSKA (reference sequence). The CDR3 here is CSAAGLAGSHTQYF. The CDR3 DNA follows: TGCAGTGCAGCTGGACTAGCGGGGAGCCATACGCAGTATTTT.

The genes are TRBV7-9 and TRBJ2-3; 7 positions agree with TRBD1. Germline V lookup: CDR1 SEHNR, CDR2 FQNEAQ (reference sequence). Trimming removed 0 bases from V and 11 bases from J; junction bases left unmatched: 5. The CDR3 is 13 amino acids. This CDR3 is CASSLAATGEQYF. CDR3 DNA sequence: TGTGCCAGCAGCTTAGCGGCTACAGGGGAGCAGTATTTT.

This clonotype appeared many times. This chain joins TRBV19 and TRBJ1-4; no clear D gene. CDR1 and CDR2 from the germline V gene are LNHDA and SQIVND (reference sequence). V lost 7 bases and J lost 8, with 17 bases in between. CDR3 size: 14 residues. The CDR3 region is CASIHDKREEKLFF. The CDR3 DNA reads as TGTGCCAGTATCCACGACAAGAGAGAGGAAAAACTGTTTTTT.

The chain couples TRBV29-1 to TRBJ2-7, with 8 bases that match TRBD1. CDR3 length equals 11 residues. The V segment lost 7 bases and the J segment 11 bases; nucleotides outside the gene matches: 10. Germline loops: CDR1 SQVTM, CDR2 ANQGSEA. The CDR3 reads CSALTGGKKYV. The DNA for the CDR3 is TGCAGCGCACTTACAGGGGGTAAGAAGTACGTC.

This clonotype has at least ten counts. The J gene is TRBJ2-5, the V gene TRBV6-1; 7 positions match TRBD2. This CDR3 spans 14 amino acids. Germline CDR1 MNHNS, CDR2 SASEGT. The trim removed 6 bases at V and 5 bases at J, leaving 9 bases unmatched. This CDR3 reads CASSLGGSKETQYF. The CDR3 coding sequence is TGTGCCAGCAGCTTGGGGGGGTCTAAGGAGACCCAGTACTTC.

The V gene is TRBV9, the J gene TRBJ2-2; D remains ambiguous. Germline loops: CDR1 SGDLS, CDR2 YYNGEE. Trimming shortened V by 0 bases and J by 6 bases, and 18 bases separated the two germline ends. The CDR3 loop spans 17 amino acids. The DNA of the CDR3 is TGTGCCAGCAGCGTAGCCCCCCTTTTTGGGAATGCCGGGGAGCTGTTTTTT. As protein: CASSVAPLFGNAGELFF.

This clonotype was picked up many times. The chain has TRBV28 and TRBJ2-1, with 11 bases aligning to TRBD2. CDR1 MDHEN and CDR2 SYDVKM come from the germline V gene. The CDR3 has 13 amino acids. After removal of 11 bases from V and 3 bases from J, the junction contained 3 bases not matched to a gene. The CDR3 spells CAASGRLYNEQFF. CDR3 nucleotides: TGTGCCGCTAGCGGGAGGCTCTACAATGAGCAGTTCTTC.

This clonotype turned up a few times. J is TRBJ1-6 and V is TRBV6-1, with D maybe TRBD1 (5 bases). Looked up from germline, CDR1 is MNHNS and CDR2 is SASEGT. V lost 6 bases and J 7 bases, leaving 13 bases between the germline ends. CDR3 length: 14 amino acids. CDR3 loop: CASSRDSENSPLHF. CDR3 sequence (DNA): TGTGCCAGCAGCCGTGACAGCGAGAATTCACCCCTCCACTTT.

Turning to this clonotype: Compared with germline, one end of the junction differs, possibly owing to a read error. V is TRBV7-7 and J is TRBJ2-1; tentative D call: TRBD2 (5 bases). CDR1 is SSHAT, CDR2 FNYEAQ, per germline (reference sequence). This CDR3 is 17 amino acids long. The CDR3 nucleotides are TGTGCTAGCAGCTTAGTAGTTGGGAGTCGATCCTACAATGAGCAGTTCTTC. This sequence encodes CASSLVVGSRSYNEQFF.

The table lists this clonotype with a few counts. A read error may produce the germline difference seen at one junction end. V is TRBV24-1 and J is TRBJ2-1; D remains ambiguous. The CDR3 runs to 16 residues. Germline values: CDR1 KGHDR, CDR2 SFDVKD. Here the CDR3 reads CASSDRLAVIKDEQFF. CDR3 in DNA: TGTGCCTCCAGTGACCGCTTGGCTGTCATTAAGGATGAGCAGTTCTTC.

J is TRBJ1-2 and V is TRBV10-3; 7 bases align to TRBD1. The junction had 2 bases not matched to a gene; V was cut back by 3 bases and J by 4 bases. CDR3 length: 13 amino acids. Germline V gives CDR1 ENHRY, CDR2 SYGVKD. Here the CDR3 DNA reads TGTGCCATCAGTGACCGGACAGGCTATGGCTACACCTTC. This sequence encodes CAISDRTGYGYTF.

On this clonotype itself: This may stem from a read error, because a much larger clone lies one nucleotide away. For the CDR3, the DNA is TGTGCCAGCAGCTTCGGACAGATCCAAGAGGCCCAGTACTTC. Its translation is CASSFGQIQEAQYF. The V call is TRBV5-8, the J call TRBJ2-5, with D maybe TRBD1 (6 bases). Germline assignment: CDR1 SGHTS and CDR2 YDEGEE. The CDR3 is 14 residues long.

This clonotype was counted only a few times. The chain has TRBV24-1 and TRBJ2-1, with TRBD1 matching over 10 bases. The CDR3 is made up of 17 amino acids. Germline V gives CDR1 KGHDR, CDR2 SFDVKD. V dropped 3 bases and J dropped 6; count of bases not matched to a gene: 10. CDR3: CATSDPDPGQGINEQFF. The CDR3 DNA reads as TGTGCCACCAGTGATCCTGATCCGGGACAGGGGATCAATGAGCAGTTCTTC.

The CDR3 is CASSPQNAGAYNEQFF. The CDR3 nucleotides read TGTGCCAGCAGTCCCCAGAACGCGGGAGCCTACAATGAGCAGTTCTTC. V usage is TRBV12-3 or TRBV12-4 and J usage is TRBJ2-1; 7 nucleotides match TRBD2. CDR3 length: 16 amino acids. The ends lost 5 bases at V and 2 bases at J; junction bases unmatched: 9.

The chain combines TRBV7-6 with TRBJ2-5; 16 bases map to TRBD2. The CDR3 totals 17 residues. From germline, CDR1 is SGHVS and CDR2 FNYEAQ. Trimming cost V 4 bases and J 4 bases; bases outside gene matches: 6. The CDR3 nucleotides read TGTGCCAGCAGCTCGGGACTAGCGGGAGGGCCCCCAGAGACCCAGTACTTC. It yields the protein CASSSGLAGGPPETQYF. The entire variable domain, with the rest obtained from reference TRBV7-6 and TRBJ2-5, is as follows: GAGVSQSPRYKVTKRGQDVALRCDPISGHVSLYWYRQALGQGPEFLTYFNYEAQQDKSGLPNDRFSAERPEGSISTLTIQRTEQRDSAMYRCASSSGLAGGPPETQYFGPGTRLLVL.

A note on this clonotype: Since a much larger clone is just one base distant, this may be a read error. The CDR3 is CASSFPQGSSYKQYF. The DNA of the CDR3 is TGTGCCAGCAGTTTCCCCCAGGGATCCTCCTACAAGCAGTACTTC. This chain connects TRBV28 to TRBJ2-7, with a tentative D call TRBD1 (5 bases). Germline CDR1 and CDR2: MDHEN and SYDVKM. The CDR3 runs to 15 residues.

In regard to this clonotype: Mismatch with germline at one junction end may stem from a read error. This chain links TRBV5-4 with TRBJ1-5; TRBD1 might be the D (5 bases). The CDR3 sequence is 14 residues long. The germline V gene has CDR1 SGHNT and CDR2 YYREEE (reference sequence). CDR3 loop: CASSLGGEHQPQHF. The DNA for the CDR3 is TGTGCCAGCAGCTTGGGGGGGGAGCATCAGCCTCAGCATTTT.

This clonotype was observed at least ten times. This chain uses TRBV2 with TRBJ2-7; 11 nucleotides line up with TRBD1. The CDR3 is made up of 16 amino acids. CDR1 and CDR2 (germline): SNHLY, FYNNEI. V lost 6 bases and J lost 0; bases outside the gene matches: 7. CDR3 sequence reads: CASRPRTGGHSYEQYV. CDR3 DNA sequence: TGTGCCAGCAGACCCCGGACAGGGGGCCACTCCTACGAGCAGTACGTC.

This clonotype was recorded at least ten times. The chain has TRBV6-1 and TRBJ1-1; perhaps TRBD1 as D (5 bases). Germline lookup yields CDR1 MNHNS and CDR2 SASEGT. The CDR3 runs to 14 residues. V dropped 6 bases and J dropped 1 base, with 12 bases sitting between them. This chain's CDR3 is CASRARDPNTEAFF. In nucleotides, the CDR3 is TGTGCCAGCAGAGCCCGGGACCCGAACACTGAAGCTTTCTTT.

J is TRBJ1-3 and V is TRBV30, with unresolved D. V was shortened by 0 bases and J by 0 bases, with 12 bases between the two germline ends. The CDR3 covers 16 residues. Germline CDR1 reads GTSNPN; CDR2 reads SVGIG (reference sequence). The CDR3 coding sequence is TGTGCCTGGAGTGTAAGTCGTCGGATCTCTGGAAACACCATATATTTT. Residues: CAWSVSRRISGNTIYF. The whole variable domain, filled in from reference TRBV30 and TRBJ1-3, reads SQTIHQWPATLVQPVGSPLSLECTVEGTSNPNLYWYRQAAGRGLQLLFYSVGIGQISSEVPQNLSASRPQDRQFILSSKKLLLSDSGFYLCAWSVSRRISGNTIYFGEGSWLTVV.

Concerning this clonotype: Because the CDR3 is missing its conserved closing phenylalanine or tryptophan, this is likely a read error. Here the CDR3 reads CASSLTGNYGYTI. The CDR3 region has the DNA TGTGCCAGCAGCTTGACAGGGAACTATGGCTACACCATC. The chain carries TRBV28 and TRBJ1-2; 7 nucleotides match TRBD1. Germline lookup yields CDR1 MDHEN and CDR2 SYDVKM. V gave up 6 bases and J gave up 2 bases; unmatched junction bases: 3. The CDR3 totals 13 residues.

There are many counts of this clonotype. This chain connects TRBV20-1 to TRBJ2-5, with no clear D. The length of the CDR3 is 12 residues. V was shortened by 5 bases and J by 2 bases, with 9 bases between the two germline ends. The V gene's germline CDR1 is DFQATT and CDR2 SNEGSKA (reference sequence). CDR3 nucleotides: TGCAGTGCTCTACTACCTCAAGAGACCCAGTACTTC. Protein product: CSALLPQETQYF.

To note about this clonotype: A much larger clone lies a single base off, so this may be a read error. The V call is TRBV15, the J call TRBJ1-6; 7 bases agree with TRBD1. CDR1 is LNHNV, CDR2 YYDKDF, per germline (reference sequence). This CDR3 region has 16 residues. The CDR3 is CATGSPRQGKNSPPHF. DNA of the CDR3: TGTGCCACCGGGTCCCCTAGACAGGGAAAGAATTCACCCCCCCACTTT.

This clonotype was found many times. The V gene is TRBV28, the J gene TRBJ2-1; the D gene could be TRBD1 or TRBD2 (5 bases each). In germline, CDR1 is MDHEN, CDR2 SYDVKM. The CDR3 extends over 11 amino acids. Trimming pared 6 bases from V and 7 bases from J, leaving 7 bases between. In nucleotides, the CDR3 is TGTGCCAGCAGGGGGGATAATGAGCAGTTCTTC. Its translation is CASRGDNEQFF.

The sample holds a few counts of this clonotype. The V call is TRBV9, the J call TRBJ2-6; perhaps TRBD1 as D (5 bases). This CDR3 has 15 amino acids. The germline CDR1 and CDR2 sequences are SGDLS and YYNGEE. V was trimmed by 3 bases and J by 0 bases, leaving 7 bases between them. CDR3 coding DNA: TGTGCCAGCAGCGGACAGAGCTCTGGGGCCAACGTCCTGACTTTC. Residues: CASSGQSSGANVLTF.

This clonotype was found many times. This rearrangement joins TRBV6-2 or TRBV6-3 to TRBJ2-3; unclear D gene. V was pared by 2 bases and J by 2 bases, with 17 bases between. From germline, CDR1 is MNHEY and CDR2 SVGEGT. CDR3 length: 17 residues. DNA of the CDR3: TGTGCCAGCAGTTACGAACCAGCGCTCTATTACACAGATACGCAGTATTTT. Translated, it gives CASSYEPALYYTDTQYF.

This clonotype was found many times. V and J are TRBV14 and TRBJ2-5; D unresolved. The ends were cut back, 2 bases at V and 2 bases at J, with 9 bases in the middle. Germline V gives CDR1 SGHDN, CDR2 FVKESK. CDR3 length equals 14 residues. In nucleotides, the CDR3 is TGTGCCAGCAGCCAAAGGGCCCTGCAAGAGACCCAGTACTTC. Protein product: CASSQRALQETQYF. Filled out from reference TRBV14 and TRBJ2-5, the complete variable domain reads EAGVTQFPSHSVIEKGQTVTLRCDPISGHDNLYWYRRVMGKEIKFLLHFVKESKQDESGMPNNRFLAERTGGTYSTLKVQPAELEDSGVYFCASSQRALQETQYFGPGTRLLVL.

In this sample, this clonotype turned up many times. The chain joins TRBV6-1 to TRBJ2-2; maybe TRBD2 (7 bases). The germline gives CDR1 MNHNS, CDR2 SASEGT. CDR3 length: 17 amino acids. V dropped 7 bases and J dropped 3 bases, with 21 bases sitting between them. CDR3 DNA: TGTGCCAGCATCCGAAATCCGGGGGGCATATACACCGGGGAGCTGTTTTTT. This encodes CASIRNPGGIYTGELFF.

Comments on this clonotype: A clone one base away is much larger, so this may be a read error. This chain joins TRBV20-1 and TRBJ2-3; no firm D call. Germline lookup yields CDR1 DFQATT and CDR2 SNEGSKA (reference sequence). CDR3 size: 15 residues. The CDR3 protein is CSAREAPRRTDRQYF. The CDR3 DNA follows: TGCAGTGCTAGGGAAGCCCCGAGGCGCACAGATAGGCAGTATTTT.

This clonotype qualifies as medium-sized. The CDR3, as DNA: TGTGCCAGCAGTCTCCAGGGGGACACTGAAGCTTTCTTT. Translated, it gives CASSLQGDTEAFF. The chain couples TRBV28 to TRBJ1-1; 7 bases are a match to TRBD1. The CDR3 runs 13 residues. The trim removed 5 bases at V and 3 bases at J, leaving 3 bases unmatched. Germline V gives CDR1 MDHEN, CDR2 SYDVKM.